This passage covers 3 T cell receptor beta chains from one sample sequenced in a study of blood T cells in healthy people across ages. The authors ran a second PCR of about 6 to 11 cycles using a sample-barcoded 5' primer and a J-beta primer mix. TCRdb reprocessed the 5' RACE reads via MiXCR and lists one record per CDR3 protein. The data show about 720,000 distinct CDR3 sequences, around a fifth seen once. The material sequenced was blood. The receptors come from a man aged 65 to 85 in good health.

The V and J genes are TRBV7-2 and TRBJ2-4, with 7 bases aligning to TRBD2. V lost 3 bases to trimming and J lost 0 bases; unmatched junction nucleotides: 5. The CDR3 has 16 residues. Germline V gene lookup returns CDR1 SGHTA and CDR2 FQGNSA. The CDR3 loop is CASSFSSGLAKNIQYF. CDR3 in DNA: TGTGCCAGCAGCTTCTCTAGCGGTCTAGCCAAAAACATTCAGTACTTC.

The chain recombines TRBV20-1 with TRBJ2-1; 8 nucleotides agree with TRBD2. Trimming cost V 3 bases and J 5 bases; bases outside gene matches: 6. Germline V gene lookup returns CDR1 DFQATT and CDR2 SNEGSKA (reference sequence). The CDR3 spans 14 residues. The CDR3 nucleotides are TGCAGTGCTAGGTGGAGCGGGGGCCACAATGAGCAGTTCTTC. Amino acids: CSARWSGGHNEQFF.

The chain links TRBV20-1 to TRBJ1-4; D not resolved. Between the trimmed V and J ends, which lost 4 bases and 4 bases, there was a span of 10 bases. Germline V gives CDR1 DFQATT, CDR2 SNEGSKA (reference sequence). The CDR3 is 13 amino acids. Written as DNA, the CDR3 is TGCAGTGCTATGGGGTCGCTTAATGAAAAACTGTTTTTT. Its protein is CSAMGSLNEKLFF.